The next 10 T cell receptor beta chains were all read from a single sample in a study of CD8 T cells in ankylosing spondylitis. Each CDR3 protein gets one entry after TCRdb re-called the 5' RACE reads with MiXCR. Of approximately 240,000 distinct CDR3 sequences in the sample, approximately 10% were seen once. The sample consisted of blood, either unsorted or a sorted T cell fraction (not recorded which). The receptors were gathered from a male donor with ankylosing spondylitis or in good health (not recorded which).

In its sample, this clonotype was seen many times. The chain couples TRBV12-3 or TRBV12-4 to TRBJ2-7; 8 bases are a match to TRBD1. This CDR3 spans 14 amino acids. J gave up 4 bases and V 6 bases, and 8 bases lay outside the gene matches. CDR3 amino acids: CASSLGTGQYEQYF. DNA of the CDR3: TGTGCCAGCAGCCTAGGGACAGGTCAATACGAGCAGTACTTC.

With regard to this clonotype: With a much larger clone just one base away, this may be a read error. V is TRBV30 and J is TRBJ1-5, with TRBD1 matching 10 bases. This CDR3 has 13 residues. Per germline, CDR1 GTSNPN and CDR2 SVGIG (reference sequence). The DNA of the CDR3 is TGTGTCTGCCGGACAGGGGGATATCAGCCCCAGCATTTT. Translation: CVCRTGGYQPQHF.

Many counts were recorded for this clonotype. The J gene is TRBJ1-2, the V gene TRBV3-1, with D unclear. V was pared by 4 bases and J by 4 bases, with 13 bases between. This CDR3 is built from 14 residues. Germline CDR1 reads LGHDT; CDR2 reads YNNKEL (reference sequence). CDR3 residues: CASSRTAGFYGYTF. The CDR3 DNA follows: TGTGCCAGCAGCCGGACCGCGGGATTCTATGGCTACACCTTC.

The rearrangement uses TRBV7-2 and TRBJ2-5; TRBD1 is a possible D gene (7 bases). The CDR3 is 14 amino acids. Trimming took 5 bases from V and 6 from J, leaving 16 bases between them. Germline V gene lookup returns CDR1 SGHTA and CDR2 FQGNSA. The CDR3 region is CASSPDRAGKTQYF. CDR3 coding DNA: TGTGCCAGCAGCCCCGACAGGGCGGGGAAGACCCAGTACTTC.

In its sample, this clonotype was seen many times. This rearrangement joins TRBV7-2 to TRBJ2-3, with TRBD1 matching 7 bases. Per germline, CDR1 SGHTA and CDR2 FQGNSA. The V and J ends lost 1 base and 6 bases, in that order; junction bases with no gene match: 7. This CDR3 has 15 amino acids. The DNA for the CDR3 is TGTGCCAGCAGCTTAGGACAGGGTTGGATGGATACGCAGTATTTT. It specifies CASSLGQGWMDTQYF.

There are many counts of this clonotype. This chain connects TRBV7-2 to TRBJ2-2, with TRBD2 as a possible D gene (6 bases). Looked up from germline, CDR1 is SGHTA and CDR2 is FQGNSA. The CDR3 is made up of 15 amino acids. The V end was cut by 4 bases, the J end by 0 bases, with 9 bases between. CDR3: CASSSSATNTGELFF. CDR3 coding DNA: TGTGCCAGCAGCTCTAGCGCGACGAACACCGGGGAGCTGTTTTTT.

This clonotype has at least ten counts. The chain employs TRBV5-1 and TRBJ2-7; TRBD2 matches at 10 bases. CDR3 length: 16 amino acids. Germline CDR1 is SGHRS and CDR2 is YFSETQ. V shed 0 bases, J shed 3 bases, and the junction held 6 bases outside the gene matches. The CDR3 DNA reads TGCGCCAGCAGCTTGGCCGTAGCGGGAGGACTCTACGAGCAGTACTTC. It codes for CASSLAVAGGLYEQYF.

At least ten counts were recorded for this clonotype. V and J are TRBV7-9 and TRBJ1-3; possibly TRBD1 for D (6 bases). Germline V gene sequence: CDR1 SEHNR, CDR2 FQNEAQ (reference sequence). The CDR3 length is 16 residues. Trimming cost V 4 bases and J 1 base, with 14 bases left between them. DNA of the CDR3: TGTGCCAGCAGCTCCATTGACAGGCCGTCTGGAAACACCATATATTTT. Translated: CASSSIDRPSGNTIYF. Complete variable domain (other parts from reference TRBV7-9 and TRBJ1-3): DTGVSQNPRHKITKRGQNVTFRCDPISEHNRLYWYRQTLGQGPEFLTYFQNEAQLEKSRLLSDRFSAERPKGSFSTLEIQRTEQGDSAMYLCASSSIDRPSGNTIYFGEGSWLTVV.

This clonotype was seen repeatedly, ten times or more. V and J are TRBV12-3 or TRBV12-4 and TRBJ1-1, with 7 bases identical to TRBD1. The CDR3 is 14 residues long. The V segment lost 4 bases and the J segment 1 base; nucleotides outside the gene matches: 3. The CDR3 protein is CASSSGQRNTEAFF. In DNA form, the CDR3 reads TGTGCCAGCAGTTCGGGACAGAGGAACACTGAAGCTTTCTTT.

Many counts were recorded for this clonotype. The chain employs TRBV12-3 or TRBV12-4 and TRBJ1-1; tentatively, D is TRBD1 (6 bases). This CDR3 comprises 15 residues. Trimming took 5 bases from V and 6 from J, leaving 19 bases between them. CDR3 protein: CASSLSSQGAAEAFF. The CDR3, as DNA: TGTGCCAGCAGTCTTAGCTCACAGGGAGCGGCTGAAGCTTTCTTT.